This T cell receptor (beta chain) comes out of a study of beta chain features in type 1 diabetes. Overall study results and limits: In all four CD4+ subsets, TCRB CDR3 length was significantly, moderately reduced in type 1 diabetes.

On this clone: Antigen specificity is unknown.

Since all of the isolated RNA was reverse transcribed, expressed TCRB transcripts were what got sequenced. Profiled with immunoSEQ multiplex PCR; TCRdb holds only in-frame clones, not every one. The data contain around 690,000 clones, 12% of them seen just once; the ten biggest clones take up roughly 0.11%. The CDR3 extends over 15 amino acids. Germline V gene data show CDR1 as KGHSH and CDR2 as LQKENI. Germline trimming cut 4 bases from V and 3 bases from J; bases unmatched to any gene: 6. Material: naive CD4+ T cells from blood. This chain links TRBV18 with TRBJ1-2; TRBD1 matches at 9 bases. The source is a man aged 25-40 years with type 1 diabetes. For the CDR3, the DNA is TGTGCCAGCTCACTTGGGACAGGGTCGGACTATGGCTACACCTTC. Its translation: CASSLGTGSDYGYTF.